This T cell receptor (beta chain) emerged from a study of T cells in Graves' hyperthyroidism and ophthalmopathy. Amplification yielded TCR beta CDR3 regions, with RNA transcripts as the source. When the TCR CDR3 underwent first-round RT-PCR, the HTBI primer set was used. TCRdb re-derived calls from the multiplex PCR reads in MiXCR, one entry per CDR3 protein. The sample lists a few hundred thousand distinct CDR3 sequences; roughly 13% were seen once. V lost 5 bases and J 2 bases, leaving 13 bases between the germline ends. The germline V gene has CDR1 MNHEY and CDR2 SMNVEV (reference sequence). CDR3 length equals 14 residues. Orbital computed tomography, thyroid ultrasound, serum thyroxine and TRAb, and clinical symptoms together informed the diagnoses. The PBMCs studied were ones that came from 8.5 to 10 ml fresh peripheral blood. In its sample, this clonotype was seen many times. The antigen remains undetermined.

Regarding the study as a whole: Expanded thyroid clonotypes (above 0.001) were mostly also found in blood.

The source material was blood. The rearrangement uses TRBV27 and TRBJ2-7; D is ambiguous. The sequence was collected from a woman aged 18 to 35 with Graves' hyperthyroidism. The CDR3 sequence: CASSLPGATYEQYF. The CDR3 region has the DNA TGTGCCAGCAGTCTCCCCGGAGCGACCTACGAGCAGTACTTC.